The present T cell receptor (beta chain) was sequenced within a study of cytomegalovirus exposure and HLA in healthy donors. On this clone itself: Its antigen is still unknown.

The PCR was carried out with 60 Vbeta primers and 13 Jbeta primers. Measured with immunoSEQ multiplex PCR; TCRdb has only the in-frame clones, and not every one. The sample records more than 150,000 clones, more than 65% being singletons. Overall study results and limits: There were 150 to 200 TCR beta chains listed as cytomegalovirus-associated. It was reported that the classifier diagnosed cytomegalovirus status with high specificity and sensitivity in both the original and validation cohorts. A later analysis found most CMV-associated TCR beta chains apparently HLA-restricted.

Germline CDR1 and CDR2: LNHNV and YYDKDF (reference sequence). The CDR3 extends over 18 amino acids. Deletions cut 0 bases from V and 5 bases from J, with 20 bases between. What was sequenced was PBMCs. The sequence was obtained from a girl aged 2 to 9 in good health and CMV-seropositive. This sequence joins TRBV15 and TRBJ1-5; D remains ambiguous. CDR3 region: CATSRDGLRRARDQPQHF. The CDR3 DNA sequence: TGTGCCACCAGCAGAGATGGGCTTAGACGGGCGAGGGATCAGCCCCAGCATTTT.